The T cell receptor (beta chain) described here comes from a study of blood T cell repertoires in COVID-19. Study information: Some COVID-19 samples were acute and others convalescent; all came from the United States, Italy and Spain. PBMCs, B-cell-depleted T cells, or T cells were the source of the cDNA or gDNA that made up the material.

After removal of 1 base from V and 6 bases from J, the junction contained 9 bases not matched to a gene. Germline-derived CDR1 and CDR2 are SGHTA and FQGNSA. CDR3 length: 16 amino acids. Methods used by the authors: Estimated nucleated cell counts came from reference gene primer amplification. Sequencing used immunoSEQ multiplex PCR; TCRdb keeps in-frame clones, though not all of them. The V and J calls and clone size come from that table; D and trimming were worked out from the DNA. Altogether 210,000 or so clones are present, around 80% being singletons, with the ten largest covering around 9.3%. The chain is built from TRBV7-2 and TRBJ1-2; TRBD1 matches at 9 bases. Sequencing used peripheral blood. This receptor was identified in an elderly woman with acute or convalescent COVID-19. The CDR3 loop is CASSLGGTGMRDGYTF. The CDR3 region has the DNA TGTGCCAGCAGCTTAGGGGGGACAGGGATGCGGGATGGCTACACCTTC. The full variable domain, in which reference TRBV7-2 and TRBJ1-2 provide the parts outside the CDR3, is GAGVSQSPSNKVTEKGKDVELRCDPISGHTALYWYRQSLGQGLEFLIYFQGNSAPDKSGLPSDRFSAERTGGSVSTLTIQRTQQEDSAVYLCASSLGGTGMRDGYTFGSGTRLTVV.